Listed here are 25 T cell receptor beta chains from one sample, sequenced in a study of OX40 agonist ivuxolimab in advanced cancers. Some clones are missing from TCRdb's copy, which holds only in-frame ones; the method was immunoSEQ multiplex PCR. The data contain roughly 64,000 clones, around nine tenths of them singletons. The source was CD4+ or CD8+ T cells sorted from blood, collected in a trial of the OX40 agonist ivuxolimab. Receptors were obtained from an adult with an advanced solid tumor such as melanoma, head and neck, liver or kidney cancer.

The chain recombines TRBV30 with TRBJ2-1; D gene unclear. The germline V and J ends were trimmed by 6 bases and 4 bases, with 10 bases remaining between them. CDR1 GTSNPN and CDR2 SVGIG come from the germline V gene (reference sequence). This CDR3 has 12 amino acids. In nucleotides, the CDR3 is TGTGCCTGTAGCAGGTTTTACAATGAGCAGTTCTTC. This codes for CACSRFYNEQFF. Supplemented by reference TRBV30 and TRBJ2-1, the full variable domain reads SQTIHQWPATLVQPVGSPLSLECTVEGTSNPNLYWYRQAAGRGLQLLFYSVGIGQISSEVPQNLSASRPQDRQFILSSKKLLLSDSGFYLCACSRFYNEQFFGPGTRLTVL.

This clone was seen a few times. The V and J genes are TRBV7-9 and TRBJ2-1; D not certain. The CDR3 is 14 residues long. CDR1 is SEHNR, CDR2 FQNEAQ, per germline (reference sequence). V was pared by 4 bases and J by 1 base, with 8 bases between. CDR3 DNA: TGTGCCAGCAGCTCCCGTGAATCCTACAATGAGCAGTTCTTC. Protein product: CASSSRESYNEQFF.

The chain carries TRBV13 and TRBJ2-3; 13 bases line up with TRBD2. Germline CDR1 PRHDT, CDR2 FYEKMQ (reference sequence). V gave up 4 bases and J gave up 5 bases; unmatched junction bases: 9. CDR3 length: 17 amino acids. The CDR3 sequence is CASSSGLAGTPGDTQYF. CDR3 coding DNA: TGTGCCAGCAGCTCGGGACTAGCGGGGACCCCGGGAGATACGCAGTATTTT.

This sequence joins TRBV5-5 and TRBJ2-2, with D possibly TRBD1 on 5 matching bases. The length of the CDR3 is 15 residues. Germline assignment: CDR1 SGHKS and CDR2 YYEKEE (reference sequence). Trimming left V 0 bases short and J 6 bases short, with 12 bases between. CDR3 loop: CASSLGAGLPGELFF. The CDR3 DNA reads TGTGCCAGCAGCTTGGGTGCAGGGTTACCCGGGGAGCTGTTTTTT.

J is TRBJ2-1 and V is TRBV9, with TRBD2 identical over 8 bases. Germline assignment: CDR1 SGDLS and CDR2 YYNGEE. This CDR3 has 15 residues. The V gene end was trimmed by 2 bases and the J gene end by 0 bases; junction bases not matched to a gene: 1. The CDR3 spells CASSVTSDSYNEQFF. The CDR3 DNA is TGTGCCAGCAGCGTGACTAGCGACTCCTACAATGAGCAGTTCTTC.

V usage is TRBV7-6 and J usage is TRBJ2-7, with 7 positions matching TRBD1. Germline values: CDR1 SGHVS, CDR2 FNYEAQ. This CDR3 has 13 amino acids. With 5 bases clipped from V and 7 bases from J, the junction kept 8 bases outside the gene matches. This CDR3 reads CASSRQGAREQYF. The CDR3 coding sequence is TGTGCCAGCAGCCGACAGGGAGCGCGTGAGCAGTACTTC.

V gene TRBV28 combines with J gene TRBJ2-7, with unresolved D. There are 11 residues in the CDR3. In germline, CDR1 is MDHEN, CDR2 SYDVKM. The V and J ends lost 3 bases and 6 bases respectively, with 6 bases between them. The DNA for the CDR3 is TGTGCCAGCAGTTTTGGTCCCGAGCAGTACTTC. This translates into CASSFGPEQYF.

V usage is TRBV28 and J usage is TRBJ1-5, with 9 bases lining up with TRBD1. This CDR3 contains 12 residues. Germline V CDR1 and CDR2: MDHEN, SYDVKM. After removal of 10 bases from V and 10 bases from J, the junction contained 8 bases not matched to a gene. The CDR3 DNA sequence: TGTGCCACGTTGACAGGGGGAGGACCCCAGCATTTT. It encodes CATLTGGGPQHF.

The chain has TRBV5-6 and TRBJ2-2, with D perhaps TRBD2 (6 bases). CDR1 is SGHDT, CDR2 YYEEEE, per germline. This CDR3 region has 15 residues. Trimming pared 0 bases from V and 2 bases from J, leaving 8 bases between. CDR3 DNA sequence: TGTGCCAGCAGCTTGGGCGGGGAAAACACCGGGGAGCTGTTTTTT. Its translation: CASSLGGENTGELFF.

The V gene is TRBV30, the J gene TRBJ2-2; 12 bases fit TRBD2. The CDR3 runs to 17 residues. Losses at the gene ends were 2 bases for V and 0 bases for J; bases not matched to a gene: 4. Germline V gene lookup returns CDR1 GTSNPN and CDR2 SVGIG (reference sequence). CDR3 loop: CAWSRRTSGTNTGELFF. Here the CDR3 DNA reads TGTGCCTGGAGTAGGCGGACTAGCGGGACGAACACCGGGGAGCTGTTTTTT.

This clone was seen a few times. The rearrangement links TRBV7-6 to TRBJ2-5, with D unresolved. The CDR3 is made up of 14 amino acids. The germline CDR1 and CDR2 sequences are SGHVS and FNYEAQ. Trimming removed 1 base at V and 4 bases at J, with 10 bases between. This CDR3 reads CASSLGAGPETQYF. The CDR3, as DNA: TGTGCCAGCAGCTTAGGTGCAGGCCCAGAGACCCAGTACTTC.

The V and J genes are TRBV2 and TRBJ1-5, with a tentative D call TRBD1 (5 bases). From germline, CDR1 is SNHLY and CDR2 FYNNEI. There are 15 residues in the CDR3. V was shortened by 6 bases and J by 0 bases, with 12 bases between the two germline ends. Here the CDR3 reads CASSSGGYSNQPQHF. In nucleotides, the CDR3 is TGTGCCAGCAGCTCCGGGGGGTATAGCAATCAGCCCCAGCATTTT. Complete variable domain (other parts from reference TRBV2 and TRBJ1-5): EPEVTQTPSHQVTQMGQEVILRCVPISNHLYFYWYRQILGQKVEFLVSFYNNEISEKSEIFDDQFSVERPDGSNFTLKIRSTKLEDSAMYFCASSSGGYSNQPQHFGDGTRLSIL.

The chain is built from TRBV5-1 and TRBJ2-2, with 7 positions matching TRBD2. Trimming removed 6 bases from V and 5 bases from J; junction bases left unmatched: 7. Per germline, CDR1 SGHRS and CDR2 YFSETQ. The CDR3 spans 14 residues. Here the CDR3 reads CASTSRGGTGELFF. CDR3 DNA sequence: TGCGCCAGCACCTCACGCGGGGGAACCGGGGAGCTGTTTTTT.

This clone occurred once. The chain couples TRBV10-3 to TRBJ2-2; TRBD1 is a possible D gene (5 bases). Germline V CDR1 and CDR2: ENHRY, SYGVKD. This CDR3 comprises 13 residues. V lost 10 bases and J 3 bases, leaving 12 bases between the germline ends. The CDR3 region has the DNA TGTGCCACGGAGCCAGGGTACACCGGGGAGCTGTTTTTT. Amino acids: CATEPGYTGELFF.

CDR3 sequence: CAKLPPRRSTDTQYF. CDR3 bases: TGTGCCAAATTACCCCCCAGGCGGAGCACAGATACGCAGTATTTT. V usage is TRBV5-3 and J usage is TRBJ2-3, with D uncertain. TRBV5-3 is assigned to the ORF class and has an uncertain function. Trimming left V 9 bases short and J 0 bases short, with 17 bases between. This CDR3 has 15 residues.

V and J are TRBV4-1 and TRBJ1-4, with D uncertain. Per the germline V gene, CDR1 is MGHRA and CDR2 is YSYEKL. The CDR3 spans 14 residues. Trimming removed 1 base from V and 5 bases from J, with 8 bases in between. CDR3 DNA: TGCGCCAGCAGCCAAGGTAGCAGGAATGAAAAACTGTTTTTT. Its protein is CASSQGSRNEKLFF.

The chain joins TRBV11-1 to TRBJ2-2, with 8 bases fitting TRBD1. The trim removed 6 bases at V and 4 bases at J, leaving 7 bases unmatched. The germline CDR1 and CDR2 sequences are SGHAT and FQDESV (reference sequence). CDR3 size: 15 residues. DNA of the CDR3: TGTGCCAGCAGTTCCGAGGACAGGGTCACCGGGGAGCTGTTTTTT. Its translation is CASSSEDRVTGELFF.

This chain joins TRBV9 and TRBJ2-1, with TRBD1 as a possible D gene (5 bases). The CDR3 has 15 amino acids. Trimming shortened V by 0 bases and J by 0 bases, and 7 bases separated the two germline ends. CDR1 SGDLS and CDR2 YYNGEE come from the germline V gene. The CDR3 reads CASSVGGGSYNEQFF. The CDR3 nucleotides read TGTGCCAGCAGCGTAGGGGGCGGCTCCTACAATGAGCAGTTCTTC. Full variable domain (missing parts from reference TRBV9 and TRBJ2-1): DSGVTQTPKHLITATGQRVTLRCSPRSGDLSVYWYQQSLDQGLQFLIQYYNGEERAKGNILERFSAQQFPDLHSELNLSSLELGDSALYFCASSVGGGSYNEQFFGPGTRLTVL.

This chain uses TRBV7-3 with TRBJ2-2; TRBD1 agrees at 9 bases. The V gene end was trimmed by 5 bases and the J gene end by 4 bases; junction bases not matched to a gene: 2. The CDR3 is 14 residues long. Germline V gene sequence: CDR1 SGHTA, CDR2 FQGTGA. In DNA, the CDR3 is TGTGCCAGCAGCCAGACAGGGGGCACCGGGGAGCTGTTTTTT. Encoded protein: CASSQTGGTGELFF.

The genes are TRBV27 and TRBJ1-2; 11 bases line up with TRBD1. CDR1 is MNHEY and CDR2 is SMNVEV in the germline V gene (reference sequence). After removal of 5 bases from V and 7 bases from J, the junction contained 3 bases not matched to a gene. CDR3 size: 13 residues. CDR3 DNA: TGTGCCAGCAGTGAGGGACAGGGGGGTGGCTACACCTTC. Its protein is CASSEGQGGGYTF.

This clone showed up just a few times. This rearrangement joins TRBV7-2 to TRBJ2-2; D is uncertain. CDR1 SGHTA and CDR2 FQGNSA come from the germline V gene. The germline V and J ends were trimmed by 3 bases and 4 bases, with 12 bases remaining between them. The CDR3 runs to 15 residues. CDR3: CASSLQPGFTGELFF. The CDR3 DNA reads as TGTGCCAGCAGCTTGCAACCTGGATTCACCGGGGAGCTGTTTTTT.

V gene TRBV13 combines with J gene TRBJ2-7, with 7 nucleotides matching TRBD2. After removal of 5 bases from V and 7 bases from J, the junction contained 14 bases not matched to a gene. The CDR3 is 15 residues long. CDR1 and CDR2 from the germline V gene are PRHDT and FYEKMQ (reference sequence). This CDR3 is CASSPADRIGGEQYF. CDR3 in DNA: TGTGCCAGCAGCCCAGCAGACCGGATCGGGGGGGAGCAGTACTTC.

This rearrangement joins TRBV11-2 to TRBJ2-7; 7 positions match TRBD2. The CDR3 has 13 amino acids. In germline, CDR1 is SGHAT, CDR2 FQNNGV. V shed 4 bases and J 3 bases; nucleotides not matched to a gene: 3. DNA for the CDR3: TGTGCCAGCAGCTCGCCTAGCGGCTACGAGCAGTACTTC. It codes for CASSSPSGYEQYF.

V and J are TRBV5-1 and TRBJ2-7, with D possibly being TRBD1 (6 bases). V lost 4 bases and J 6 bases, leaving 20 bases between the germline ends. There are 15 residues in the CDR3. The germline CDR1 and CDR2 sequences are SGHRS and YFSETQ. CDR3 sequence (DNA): TGCGCCAGCAGCCCGGACAGTCTCCCTCCCTCCGAGCAGTACTTC. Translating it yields CASSPDSLPPSEQYF.

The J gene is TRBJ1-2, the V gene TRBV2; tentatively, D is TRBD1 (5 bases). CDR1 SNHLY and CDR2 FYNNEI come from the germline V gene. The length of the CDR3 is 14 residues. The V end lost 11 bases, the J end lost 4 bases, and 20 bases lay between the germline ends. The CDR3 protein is CASSAQSDTYGYTF. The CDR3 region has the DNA TGTGCCTCTTCTGCCCAATCGGACACCTATGGCTACACCTTC.